Listed here are 25 T cell receptor beta chains from one sample, sequenced in a study of T-cell memory formation after mild COVID-19. TCRdb ran MiXCR on the 5' RACE reads and lists one entry per CDR3 protein. In the table there are 470,000 or so distinct CDR3 sequences, 15% to 20% of which are singletons. Sequencing was done on a sample of PBMCs or a T cell subset sorted from them (not recorded which). Receptors originate from an adult woman who had mild COVID-19 (a few samples of this study predate the infection). Cell type and time point are not known.

For the CDR3, the DNA is TGCAGTGCCCGGTCGGGGGGAGCTTTCTTT. Protein product: CSARSGGAFF. J is TRBJ1-1 and V is TRBV20-1; the D gene is possibly TRBD1 (5 bases). This CDR3 contains 10 residues. Per the germline V gene, CDR1 is DFQATT and CDR2 is SNEGSKA (reference sequence). The V end lost 6 bases, the J end lost 10 bases, and 12 bases lay between the germline ends.

This clonotype showed up many times. V usage is TRBV30 and J usage is TRBJ1-5; 8 nucleotides agree with TRBD1. The CDR3 runs to 13 residues. The germline V gene has CDR1 GTSNPN and CDR2 SVGIG (reference sequence). V shed 0 bases, J shed 6 bases, and the junction held 1 base outside the gene matches. The CDR3: CAWSVQGGQPQHF. The CDR3 DNA reads as TGTGCCTGGAGTGTACAGGGGGGTCAGCCCCAGCATTTT.

In its sample, this clonotype was seen a few times. The chain carries TRBV5-5 and TRBJ2-1, with no clear D. Trimming pared 2 bases from V and 3 bases from J, leaving 12 bases between. This CDR3 is 15 amino acids long. Looked up from germline, CDR1 is SGHKS and CDR2 is YYEKEE (reference sequence). DNA for the CDR3: TGTGCCAGCAGCTTCGACCCCGTGGGCTACAATGAGCAGTTCTTC. As protein: CASSFDPVGYNEQFF.

This clonotype occurred many times. The rearrangement links TRBV9 to TRBJ2-3; D gene uncertain. CDR3 length equals 12 residues. V was cut by 0 bases and J by 4 bases, with 3 bases left in between. The germline CDR1 and CDR2 sequences are SGDLS and YYNGEE. CDR3 nucleotides: TGTGCCAGCAGCGTAGATTCAGATACGCAGTATTTT. Translation gives CASSVDSDTQYF.

The chain uses TRBV7-2 and TRBJ1-1; the match to TRBD1 covers 7 bases. Germline V gene lookup returns CDR1 SGHTA and CDR2 FQGNSA. The CDR3 spans 14 residues. Germline trimming cut 5 bases from V and 4 bases from J; bases unmatched to any gene: 7. CDR3: CASSPGTVGTEAFF. The CDR3 DNA reads as TGTGCCAGCAGCCCCGGGACAGTAGGCACTGAAGCTTTCTTT.

This clonotype came up a few times. The chain uses TRBV5-1 and TRBJ1-3; D gene uncertain. Trimming cost V 0 bases and J 3 bases, with 13 bases left between them. CDR3 size: 16 residues. Germline lookup yields CDR1 SGHRS and CDR2 YFSETQ. CDR3 DNA: TGCGCCAGCAGCTTGGACGACCTTCCTTTTGGAAACACCATATATTTT. Translating gives CASSLDDLPFGNTIYF.

This clonotype turned up a few times. The rearrangement joins TRBV3-1 to TRBJ1-2, with 7 positions matching TRBD1. J gave up 7 bases and V 0 bases, and 8 bases lay outside the gene matches. Germline V CDR1 and CDR2: LGHDT, YNNKEL (reference sequence). This CDR3 has 15 amino acids. The CDR3 sequence is CASSQDAGGVGGYTF. CDR3 DNA: TGTGCCAGCAGCCAAGACGCAGGGGGAGTCGGTGGCTACACCTTC.

This clonotype was seen repeatedly, ten times or more. The chain links TRBV24-1 to TRBJ2-1; 7 bases align to TRBD1. The CDR3 runs to 16 residues. V was pared by 4 bases and J by 3 bases, with 8 bases of the junction left unmatched. The germline V gene encodes CDR1 KGHDR and CDR2 SFDVKD. In nucleotides, the CDR3 is TGTGCCACCAGTGACAGACAGGGTAGGCTCTACAATGAGCAGTTCTTC. This codes for CATSDRQGRLYNEQFF.

A few counts support this clonotype. The chain employs TRBV30 and TRBJ2-3; a possible D gene is TRBD2 (5 bases). The CDR3 loop spans 16 amino acids. The V end lost 0 bases, the J end lost 2 bases, and 15 bases lay between the germline ends. Germline assignment: CDR1 GTSNPN and CDR2 SVGIG (reference sequence). The CDR3, as DNA: TGTGCCTGGAGTGTGATCTCGGGATCTCCCACAGATACGCAGTATTTT. It specifies CAWSVISGSPTDTQYF.

The chain combines TRBV3-1 with TRBJ2-3, with 7 bases aligning to TRBD2. Germline assignment: CDR1 LGHDT and CDR2 YNNKEL (reference sequence). J lost 4 bases, V lost 4 bases, and 11 bases had no gene match. This CDR3 comprises 16 residues. The CDR3 sequence is CASSPLPGGVSDTQYF. The CDR3 DNA reads as TGTGCCAGCAGCCCCCTCCCGGGGGGAGTGTCAGATACGCAGTATTTT.

This chain uses TRBV12-3 or TRBV12-4 with TRBJ1-5, with 7 positions matching TRBD1. Trimming removed 6 bases from V and 4 bases from J; junction bases left unmatched: 6. The CDR3 runs to 14 residues. CDR3 sequence (DNA): TGTGCCAGCAGATCGGACAGGCCGAATCAGCCCCAGCATTTT. It translates to CASRSDRPNQPQHF.

This clonotype came up a few times. The chain carries TRBV5-1 and TRBJ2-3; TRBD2 matches 10 bases. CDR1 is SGHRS, CDR2 YFSETQ, per germline. V was pared by 0 bases and J by 2 bases, with 6 bases of the junction left unmatched. CDR3 length equals 17 residues. The CDR3 reads CASSLARLAGATDTQYF. The CDR3 DNA reads TGCGCCAGCAGCTTGGCCCGGCTAGCGGGAGCCACAGATACGCAGTATTTT. Based on the CDR3 plus reference TRBV5-1 and TRBJ2-3, the full variable domain is KAGVTQTPRYLIKTRGQQVTLSCSPISGHRSVSWYQQTPGQGLQFLFEYFSETQRNKGNFPGRFSGRQFSNSRSEMNVSTLELGDSALYLCASSLARLAGATDTQYFGPGTRLTVL.

The chain couples TRBV12-3 or TRBV12-4 to TRBJ2-1; D not certain. The CDR3 spans 14 residues. Trimming stripped 6 bases from V and 4 bases from J, with 13 bases between. The CDR3 region has the DNA TGTGCCAGCAGGCACAAATTGTGGTACAATGAGCAGTTCTTC. Residues: CASRHKLWYNEQFF.

This sequence joins TRBV7-9 and TRBJ2-5; D gene uncertain. Trimming removed 1 base from V and 1 base from J, with 10 bases in between. CDR1 and CDR2 from the germline V gene are SEHNR and FQNEAQ (reference sequence). The CDR3 totals 15 residues. This CDR3 reads CASSLVESTQETQYF. The DNA of the CDR3 is TGTGCCAGCAGCTTAGTGGAGAGCACCCAAGAGACCCAGTACTTC.

There are a few counts of this clonotype. The J gene is TRBJ1-1, the V gene TRBV7-9, with no clear D. The CDR3 is made up of 15 amino acids. V lost 5 bases, J lost 4 bases, and 17 bases lay in between. The germline V gene encodes CDR1 SEHNR and CDR2 FQNEAQ (reference sequence). CDR3 in DNA: TGTGCCAGCAGCCCTCATGGAGCGGGGAGCACTGAAGCTTTCTTT. Protein: CASSPHGAGSTEAFF.

The V gene is TRBV12-3 or TRBV12-4, the J gene TRBJ2-7, with 7 nucleotides matching TRBD2. This CDR3 comprises 14 residues. J lost 4 bases, V lost 8 bases, and 11 bases had no gene match. The CDR3 nucleotides read TGTGCCAGCGGACCCCGGGACTATCCTTACGAGCAGTACTTC. It encodes CASGPRDYPYEQYF.

This chain links TRBV20-1 with TRBJ2-3, with D perhaps TRBD2 (5 bases). The CDR3 consists of 13 residues. With 4 bases removed from V and 0 bases from J, the gap between germline ends came to 8 bases. Germline lookup yields CDR1 DFQATT and CDR2 SNEGSKA (reference sequence). CDR3 coding DNA: TGCAGTGCTATCCGGACTAGCACAGATACGCAGTATTTT. Translating gives CSAIRTSTDTQYF.

Concerning this clonotype: The conserved phenylalanine or tryptophan normally closing the CDR3 is absent here, so this likely arose from a read error. The chain combines TRBV20-1 with TRBJ2-3; no definite D call. V was cut by 0 bases and J by 0 bases, with 13 bases left in between. Germline V CDR1 and CDR2: DFQATT, SNEGSKA (reference sequence). This CDR3 comprises 16 residues. CDR3 nucleotide sequence: TGCAGTGCTAGAGATCCCCTAGTGGCTAGCACAGATACGCAGTATTCT. Protein product: CSARDPLVASTDTQYS.

The chain's CDR3 is CASSRWTSGSDEQYF. CDR3 in DNA: TGTGCCAGCAGCCGATGGACTAGCGGGAGCGACGAGCAGTACTTC. The chain is built from TRBV7-9 and TRBJ2-7; 13 bases are shared with TRBD2. Trimming at V came to 5 bases and at J to 5 bases, leaving 6 bases not matched to a gene. CDR3 length: 15 residues. Germline CDR1 is SEHNR and CDR2 is FQNEAQ (reference sequence).

This clonotype appeared a few times. As DNA, the CDR3 is TGTGCTAGTGGTTTGGCCAGGGGGACTGAAGCTTTCTTT. Translated, it gives CASGLARGTEAFF. This rearrangement joins TRBV12-5 to TRBJ1-1, with 7 bases identical to TRBD1. V lost 1 base, J lost 5 bases, and 1 base stayed unmatched. Germline CDR1 and CDR2: LGHNT and FRNRAP. The CDR3 has 13 residues.

This clonotype was recorded a few times. CDR3 amino acids: CASSPGHDSGANVLTF. For the CDR3, the DNA is TGTGCCAGCAGCCCCGGGCACGACTCTGGGGCCAACGTCCTGACTTTC. This rearrangement joins TRBV7-6 to TRBJ2-6; D call uncertain. The V end lost 5 bases, the J end lost 0 bases, and 11 bases lay between the germline ends. The CDR3 has 16 residues. Germline V CDR1 and CDR2: SGHVS, FNYEAQ.

The gene calls are TRBV2 and TRBJ1-5, with D possibly TRBD1 on 6 matching bases. Germline CDR1 SNHLY, CDR2 FYNNEI. The CDR3 is made up of 16 amino acids. V dropped 3 bases and J dropped 4 bases, with 16 bases sitting between them. CDR3 sequence: CASSEAGGIRNQPQHF. CDR3 DNA: TGTGCCAGCAGTGAGGCCGGGGGCATTAGAAATCAGCCCCAGCATTTT.

There are many counts of this clonotype. The chain combines TRBV20-1 with TRBJ2-4, with 9 bases lining up with TRBD2. The ends lost 1 base at V and 0 bases at J; junction bases unmatched: 7. This CDR3 is built from 17 residues. CDR1 and CDR2 (germline): DFQATT, SNEGSKA (reference sequence). CDR3 bases: TGCAGTGCTAGAGTACTAGCGGGTCTCGGAGCCAAAAACATTCAGTACTTC. This sequence encodes CSARVLAGLGAKNIQYF.

This clonotype was observed a few times. J is TRBJ2-2 and V is TRBV27; no definite D call. The V end lost 6 bases, the J end lost 8 bases, and 10 bases lay between the germline ends. The germline V gene has CDR1 MNHEY and CDR2 SMNVEV (reference sequence). The CDR3 runs to 12 residues. CDR3 loop: CASREQRGELFF. The CDR3 DNA reads TGTGCCAGCAGAGAGCAGCGTGGGGAGCTGTTTTTT.

This rearrangement joins TRBV27 to TRBJ2-2; unclear D gene. Germline V gene sequence: CDR1 MNHEY, CDR2 SMNVEV (reference sequence). This CDR3 spans 15 amino acids. Trimming pared 6 bases from V and 5 bases from J, leaving 16 bases between. CDR3 coding DNA: TGTGCCAGCAGCCCCAAGGGCCTAGAGACCGGGGAGCTGTTTTTT. This translates into CASSPKGLETGELFF.